A selection of T cell receptor beta chains follows, all from one sample in a study of beta chain features in type 1 diabetes. Using immunoSEQ multiplex PCR, the repertoire was profiled, and TCRdb retains in-frame clones only, with some absent. The sample holds about half a million clones, 30% seen once. The sequenced sample was naive CD4+ T cells from blood. These receptors originate from a man younger than 35 in good health. Each CDR3 is given with its conserved first and last residue. D genes are given only for firm matches. Clone sizes are given selectively: once, few, many, or a class where the clone is expanded.

d_call j_call clone_size v_call cdr3_aa cdr3_nt
. TRBJ2-5 few TRBV25-1 CASRFLQTQYF TGTGCCAGCAGATTCCTACAGACCCAGTACTTC
TRBD2 TRBJ2-4 . TRBV7-9 CASSSGTSGDIQYF TGTGCCAGCAGCTCCGGGACTAGTGGGGACATTCAGTACTTC
. TRBJ1-2 . TRBV19 CASRDPGTHGYTF TGTGCCAGTAGGGACCCAGGGACTCACGGCTACACCTTC
. TRBJ2-1 few TRBV30 CAWSTPSEQFF TGTGCCTGGAGTACCCCGAGTGAGCAGTTCTTC
. TRBJ2-7 . TRBV10-3 CAISWDIYEQYF TGTGCCATCAGTTGGGACATTTACGAGCAGTACTTC
. TRBJ1-1 . TRBV29-1 CSVVPVAIESEAFF TGCAGCGTTGTCCCAGTCGCTATTGAGAGTGAAGCTTTCTTT
. TRBJ2-3 few TRBV5-4 CASSLSVATTDTQYF TGTGCCAGCAGCTTGTCGGTAGCCACCACAGATACGCAGTATTTT
. TRBJ2-1 . TRBV11-2 CASSLIQAYNEQFF TGTGCCAGCAGCTTAATCCAGGCCTACAATGAGCAGTTCTTC
. TRBJ1-2 few TRBV5-4 CASSLPGNGYGYTF TGTGCCAGCAGCTTGCCCGGGAACGGCTATGGCTACACCTTC
TRBD2 TRBJ2-3 few TRBV18 CASASLAGVPPDTQYF TGTGCCAGCGCGTCACTAGCGGGAGTTCCTCCAGATACGCAGTATTTT
. TRBJ2-5 . TRBV7-9 CASSLVWTQETQYF TGTGCCAGCAGCTTAGTCTGGACCCAAGAGACCCAGTACTTC
. TRBJ2-3 . TRBV18 CASSPPGLPRGDTQYF TGTGCCAGCTCACCACCGGGATTACCTCGGGGAGATACGCAGTATTTT
TRBD1 TRBJ2-3 . TRBV18 CASSPYRGLSDTQYF TGTGCCAGCTCACCATACAGGGGGCTCTCAGATACGCAGTATTTT
TRBD2 TRBJ2-7 . TRBV11-2 CASSWTSGSSYEQYF TGTGCCAGCAGCTGGACTAGCGGGAGCTCCTACGAGCAGTACTTC
TRBD1 TRBJ1-2 few TRBV6-1 CASSEEQGLVYGYTF TGTGCCAGCAGTGAGGAACAGGGGTTAGTTTATGGCTACACCTTC
TRBD1 TRBJ2-3 few TRBV14 CASSMDRVPDTQYF TGTGCCAGCAGCATGGACAGGGTCCCAGATACGCAGTATTTT
TRBD2 TRBJ2-5 few TRBV25-1 CASSALAGDRETQYF TGTGCCAGCAGTGCACTAGCGGGAGATCGGGAGACCCAGTACTTC
. TRBJ2-4 . TRBV5-6 CASSLVGNIQYF TGTGCCAGCAGCTTGGTCGGTAACATTCAGTACTTC
TRBD1 TRBJ2-7 . TRBV7-9 CASSLAGQGRYEQYF TGTGCCAGCAGCTTAGCGGGACAGGGAAGATACGAGCAGTACTTC
. TRBJ2-3 few TRBV9 CASSVWAVVTDTQYF TGTGCCAGCAGCGTATGGGCAGTGGTCACAGATACGCAGTATTTT
. TRBJ1-2 few TRBV6-5 CASSYSGGLGYGYTF TGTGCCAGCAGTTACTCAGGAGGGCTCGGCTATGGCTACACCTTC
TRBD1 TRBJ2-3 . TRBV7-7 CASSPGTGGTDTQYF TGTGCTAGCAGCCCCGGGACAGGGGGCACAGATACGCAGTATTTT
. TRBJ2-2 few TRBV7-2 CASGYGELFF TGTGCCAGCGGGTACGGGGAGCTGTTTTTT
TRBD1 TRBJ1-4 few TRBV23-1 CATTPLRRTGAKRGEKLFF TGCGCCACCACACCTCTCCGACGGACAGGGGCGAAACGAGGAGAAAAACTGTTTTTT
. TRBJ1-5 . TRBV30 CAWSVGLNGNQPQHF TGTGCCTGGAGTGTAGGGCTGAACGGCAATCAGCCCCAGCATTTT
TRBD1 TRBJ2-7 few TRBV14 CASSPGTGVPSYEQYF TGTGCCAGCAGCCCCGGAACAGGGGTCCCCTCCTACGAGCAGTACTTC
. TRBJ1-5 few TRBV29-1 CSVAMAGGDQPQHF TGCAGCGTCGCGATGGCCGGGGGGGACCAGCCCCAGCATTTT
TRBD2 TRBJ2-2 few TRBV2 CASSSTSGRAGELFF TGTGCCAGCAGTAGTACTAGCGGTCGGGCCGGGGAGCTGTTTTTT
TRBD1 TRBJ2-7 . TRBV10-3 CASKPGQGSYEQYF TGTGCCAGCAAACCGGGACAGGGATCCTACGAGCAGTACTTC
TRBD2 TRBJ2-1 . TRBV7-3 CASSSSGLYNEQFF TGTGCCAGCAGCAGTAGCGGGCTCTACAATGAGCAGTTCTTC
TRBD2 TRBJ2-7 . TRBV7-2 CASRVGAGGAYEQYF TGTGCCAGCCGCGTGGGAGCGGGAGGGGCCTACGAGCAGTACTTC
. TRBJ1-1 few TRBV15 CATSVRRETEAFF TGTGCCACCAGCGTCAGAAGGGAAACTGAAGCTTTCTTT
TRBD2 TRBJ2-5 . TRBV30 CAWNSGRAYKTQYF TGTGCCTGGAACAGCGGGAGGGCCTACAAGACCCAGTACTTC
. TRBJ2-5 . TRBV18 CASSPPAGSETQYF TGTGCCAGCTCACCTCCGGCGGGGTCAGAGACCCAGTACTTC
. TRBJ2-7 . TRBV30 CAWEPSSLGGEQYF TGTGCCTGGGAACCCTCTTCCCTGGGCGGCGAGCAGTACTTC
TRBD2 TRBJ2-1 . TRBV18 CASSPQGLAGYNEQFF TGTGCCAGCTCACCACAGGGACTAGCGGGGTACAATGAGCAGTTCTTC
. TRBJ2-1 . TRBV7-2 CASSFSSAYNEQFF TGTGCCAGCAGCTTTTCTAGCGCCTACAATGAGCAGTTCTTC
TRBD1 TRBJ1-4 few TRBV25-1 CASGQGNEKLFF TGTGCCAGCGGACAGGGAAATGAAAAACTGTTTTTT
. TRBJ2-5 few TRBV30 CAWSNSETQYF TGTGCCTGGAGTAATTCGGAGACCCAGTACTTC
. TRBJ2-6 once TRBV25-1 CASSEYRSGGANVLTF TGTGCCAGCAGTGAATATCGGAGTGGTGGGGCCAACGTCCTGACTTTC
. TRBJ2-3 . TRBV5-4 CASSLAGITDTQYF TGTGCCAGCAGCTTGGCGGGGATTACAGATACGCAGTATTTT
. TRBJ2-5 . TRBV27 CASSPQESETQYF TGTGCCAGCAGTCCCCAGGAATCCGAGACCCAGTACTTC
. TRBJ1-1 few TRBV19 CASGRGTTEAFF TGTGCCAGTGGCCGAGGGACCACTGAAGCTTTCTTT
. TRBJ2-2 . TRBV28 CASSWFPNTGELFF TGTGCCAGCAGTTGGTTCCCGAACACCGGGGAGCTGTTTTTT
. TRBJ1-1 few TRBV14 CASSQVATEAFF TGTGCCAGCAGCCAAGTTGCCACTGAAGCTTTCTTT
. TRBJ1-2 few TRBV30 CAWSKSGSVYTF TGTGCCTGGAGTAAGTCAGGGTCAGTCTACACCTTC
. TRBJ2-7 . TRBV28 CASTHESSVHEQYF TGTGCCAGCACCCATGAGAGCTCAGTCCACGAGCAGTACTTC
TRBD1 TRBJ2-5 . TRBV18 CASSPGTGQETQYF TGTGCCAGCTCACCGGGGACAGGCCAAGAGACCCAGTACTTC
. TRBJ1-3 few TRBV29-1 CSIQGNSGNTIYF TGCAGCATACAGGGAAACTCTGGAAACACCATATATTTT
TRBD1 TRBJ2-1 . TRBV27 CASSLSRRGPRNEQFF TGTGCCAGCAGTTTATCGCGCAGGGGGCCCAGAAATGAGCAGTTCTTC
. TRBJ2-7 . TRBV6-5 CASSRRGTDEQYF TGTGCCAGCAGTCGCAGAGGGACCGACGAGCAGTACTTC
TRBD1 TRBJ2-5 few TRBV10-3 CAISSGQPKETQYF TGTGCCATCAGCTCGGGACAGCCAAAAGAGACCCAGTACTTC